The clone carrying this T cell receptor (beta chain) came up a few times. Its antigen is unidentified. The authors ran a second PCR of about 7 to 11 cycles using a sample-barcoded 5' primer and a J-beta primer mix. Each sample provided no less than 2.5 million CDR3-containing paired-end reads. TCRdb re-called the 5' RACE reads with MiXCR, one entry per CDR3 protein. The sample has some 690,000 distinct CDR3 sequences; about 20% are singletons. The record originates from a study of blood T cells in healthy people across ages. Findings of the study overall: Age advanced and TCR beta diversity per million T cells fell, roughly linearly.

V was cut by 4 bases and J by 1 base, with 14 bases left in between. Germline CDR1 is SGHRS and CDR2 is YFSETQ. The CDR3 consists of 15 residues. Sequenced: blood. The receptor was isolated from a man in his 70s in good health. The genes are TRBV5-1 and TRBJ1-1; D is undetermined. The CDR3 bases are TGCGCCAGCAGCCCACTACGGTTGGAGAACACTGAAGCTTTCTTT. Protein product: CASSPLRLENTEAFF.